A single sample is the source of the 12 T cell receptor beta chains below, sequenced in a study of T-cell reconstitution after alpha-beta-depleted transplantation in children. It was with unique molecular identifiers that the TCRbeta library was prepared. TCRdb re-analysed the PCR reads in MiXCR, keeping a single row per CDR3 protein. The sample has 450,000 to 600,000 distinct CDR3 sequences; less than 35% are singletons. The sequences come from PBMCs from the stem cell graft donor, collected from the stem cell graft. The receptors derive from a human donor who donated a stem cell graft to a child with aplastic anemia.

This clonotype was counted only a few times. The chain couples TRBV5-6 to TRBJ1-1; D unclear. The CDR3 has 15 residues. Trimming took 4 bases from V and 4 from J, leaving 17 bases between them. CDR1 is SGHDT, CDR2 YYEEEE, per germline. The CDR3 reads CASSRLGPGSTEAFF. The DNA for the CDR3 is TGTGCCAGCAGCCGGTTAGGTCCGGGGAGCACTGAAGCTTTCTTT.

The chain combines TRBV6-1 with TRBJ2-1, with 8 positions matching TRBD2. CDR3 length: 16 residues. The germline V gene encodes CDR1 MNHNS and CDR2 SASEGT. The ends lost 2 bases at V and 5 bases at J; junction bases unmatched: 8. The CDR3 reads CASSERTSRDHNEQFF. The CDR3 DNA is TGTGCCAGCAGTGAAAGGACTAGCCGAGACCACAATGAGCAGTTCTTC.

V gene TRBV3-1 combines with J gene TRBJ2-1, with D maybe TRBD1 (5 bases). Germline V gene lookup returns CDR1 LGHDT and CDR2 YNNKEL (reference sequence). The V end was cut by 1 base, the J end by 5 bases, with 9 bases between. This CDR3 spans 14 amino acids. CDR3 sequence: CASSQGQRNNEQFF. CDR3 DNA: TGTGCCAGCAGCCAAGGACAGAGGAACAATGAGCAGTTCTTC.

The chain combines TRBV12-3 or TRBV12-4 with TRBJ2-5, with 8 bases lining up with TRBD2. J gave up 5 bases and V 7 bases, and 6 bases lay outside the gene matches. CDR3 length equals 13 residues. CDR3 sequence reads: CASTSGPQETQYF. In DNA, the CDR3 is TGTGCCAGCACTAGCGGGCCGCAGGAGACCCAGTACTTC.

The chain combines TRBV2 with TRBJ2-4; the match to TRBD1 covers 11 bases. Looked up from germline, CDR1 is SNHLY and CDR2 is FYNNEI. V trimming: 7 bases; J trimming: 1 base; junction bases outside the gene matches: 6. The CDR3 covers 16 residues. This chain's CDR3 is CASKGGTGGAKNIQYF. In DNA, the CDR3 is TGTGCCAGCAAAGGGGGGACAGGGGGTGCCAAAAACATTCAGTACTTC.

Note on this clonotype: A read error may account for a junction end that differs from germline. The genes are TRBV12-3 or TRBV12-4 and TRBJ2-1, with 14 nucleotides matching TRBD2. The CDR3 totals 11 residues. CDR3 in DNA: TGTGCCAGCACGACTAGCGGGAGGGCCCGGTTC. This sequence encodes CASTTSGRARF.

The table lists this clonotype with a few counts. The chain couples TRBV29-1 to TRBJ2-1; D may be TRBD2 (6 bases). Germline V gene lookup returns CDR1 SQVTM and CDR2 ANQGSEA. V was pared by 4 bases and J by 1 base, with 11 bases between. CDR3 size: 14 residues. For the CDR3, the DNA is TGCAGCGTTGTTTTAGCGGTTTCCTACAATGAGCAGTTCTTC. This codes for CSVVLAVSYNEQFF.

The CDR3: CASSYRLVAGRTDTQYF. CDR3 nucleotides: TGTGCCAGCAGCTACCGTTTGGTAGCGGGCCGCACAGATACGCAGTATTTT. This chain connects TRBV7-2 to TRBJ2-3; 7 bases are a match to TRBD2. CDR3 length: 17 amino acids. Germline V gene data show CDR1 as SGHTA and CDR2 as FQGNSA. The trim removed 4 bases at V and 1 base at J, leaving 11 bases unmatched.

This clonotype occurred a few times. This sequence joins TRBV6-1 and TRBJ1-2, with D possibly matching TRBD1 (6 bases). The CDR3 runs to 11 residues. Per the germline V gene, CDR1 is MNHNS and CDR2 is SASEGT. V lost 8 bases, J lost 6 bases, and 10 bases lay in between. This chain's CDR3 is CASRDNHGYTF. The CDR3 DNA follows: TGTGCCAGCCGGGACAATCATGGCTACACCTTC.

V is TRBV12-3 or TRBV12-4 and J is TRBJ2-1; 8 bases match TRBD2. The CDR3 covers 15 residues. The V and J ends lost 3 bases and 9 bases, in that order; junction bases with no gene match: 10. CDR3 nucleotides: TGTGCCAGCAGTTTGGCCACAGCGGGAGTGGGTGAGCAGTTCTTC. Protein: CASSLATAGVGEQFF.

The chain joins TRBV11-2 to TRBJ2-5, with D possibly matching TRBD1 (6 bases). Germline assignment: CDR1 SGHAT and CDR2 FQNNGV. Between the trimmed V and J ends, which lost 2 bases and 5 bases, there was a span of 9 bases. The CDR3 spans 13 residues. CDR3 DNA sequence: TGTGCCAGCAGCTTACGGGGACACGAGACCCAGTACTTC. It encodes CASSLRGHETQYF.

This chain joins TRBV25-1 and TRBJ2-1, with 7 positions matching TRBD2. Germline CDR1 is MGHDK and CDR2 is SYGVNS. The CDR3 contains 14 residues. V shed 6 bases and J 7 bases; nucleotides not matched to a gene: 9. This CDR3 reads CASSIAGQGNEQFF. CDR3 coding DNA: TGTGCCAGCAGCATAGCGGGTCAAGGTAATGAGCAGTTCTTC.